This is a list of T cell receptor beta chains from one sample in a study of cytomegalovirus exposure and HLA in healthy donors. Sequencing used immunoSEQ multiplex PCR; TCRdb keeps in-frame clones, though not all of them. The sample records roughly 110,000 clones, 70% to 80% being singletons. Sequenced: PBMCs. These receptors all come from a female donor in good health and CMV-seronegative. The CDR3 runs from the conserved cysteine through the conserved F or W. Each record gives: J gene, V gene, D gene, clone size, CDR3 DNA, CDR3 protein. D genes are given only for firm matches. Some rows mark clone size as missing; the rest say once, few, many or name a class of expanded clone.

TRBJ1-1 TRBV4-2 NA once TGTGCCAGCAGCCAACCTGGAGGCATGAACACTGAAGCTTTCTTT CASSQPGGMNTEAFF
TRBJ2-1 TRBV29-1 NA NA TGCAGCGTCGCAGGTTACAATGAGCAGTTCTTC CSVAGYNEQFF
TRBJ2-5 TRBV5-5 NA once TGTGCCAGCAGTCCGTTACCTTCCCTGGGGGCGGGAGAGACCCAGTACTTC CASSPLPSLGAGETQYF
TRBJ1-3 TRBV30 NA NA TGTGCCTGTGCCGGGGGTATCTCTGGAAACACCATATATTTT CACAGGISGNTIYF
TRBJ2-7 TRBV5-1 NA NA TGCGCCAGCAGCTTGGCCCCAGGGTTGGGGACCTACGAGCAGTACTTC CASSLAPGLGTYEQYF
TRBJ2-7 TRBV5-1 NA NA TGCGCCAGCGGCGATGGAGGATACGAGCAGTACTTC CASGDGGYEQYF
TRBJ2-2 TRBV5-4 NA NA TGTGCCAGCAGCGCTCCCCGAGGGACCGGGGAGCTGTTTTTT CASSAPRGTGELFF
TRBJ1-1 TRBV5-4 NA NA TGTGCCAGCAGCTTGGGCAGGGGAAACACTGAAGCTTTCTTT CASSLGRGNTEAFF
TRBJ2-1 TRBV6-5 TRBD2 NA TGTGCCAGCAGTTACAGAGCGGGGGGGCCCTACAATGAGCAGTTCTTC CASSYRAGGPYNEQFF
TRBJ2-7 TRBV11-2 NA NA TGTGCCAGCAGCTTAGAACTTTTGTACGAGCAGTACTTC CASSLELLYEQYF
TRBJ1-6 TRBV5-4 NA few TGTGCCAGTAATGTTGGCTCCCCGCTTAATTCACCCCTCCACTTT CASNVGSPLNSPLHF
TRBJ2-1 TRBV5-1 NA NA TGCGCCAGCAGCTTAGACATCTACAATGAGCAGTTCTTC CASSLDIYNEQFF
TRBJ1-1 TRBV11-2 TRBD1 NA TGTGCCAGCAGCCCGGGACAGGGCGGGCCCGTGGTTTTCTTT CASSPGQGGPVVFF
TRBJ2-7 TRBV10-1 TRBD1 few TGCGCCAGCGGACAGGGCTACGAGCAGTACTTC CASGQGYEQYF
TRBJ2-7 TRBV29-1 NA NA TGCAGCGTTGACCTGGCAGGGGATGGCGAGCAGTACTTC CSVDLAGDGEQYF
TRBJ1-1 TRBV30 TRBD1 few TGTGCCTGGAATGAGGGACAGGGAGCTTTCTTT CAWNEGQGAFF
TRBJ1-2 TRBV7-6 NA NA TGTGCCAGCAGCGCCGTACAGGGAGACTATGGCTACACCTTC CASSAVQGDYGYTF
TRBJ1-6 TRBV28 NA once TGTGCCAGCAGACTCTCGACAGGCCTAGGGGGTTCACCCCTCCACTTT CASRLSTGLGGSPLHF
TRBJ1-1 TRBV2 TRBD1 NA TGTGCCAGCAGGCCCCAGACAGGGGTCGGCACTGAAGCTTTCTTT CASRPQTGVGTEAFF